The 27 T cell receptor beta chains in this list originate from one sample, sequenced in a study of identical twins. MiXCR was run by TCRdb on the 5' RACE reads, yielding one entry per CDR3 protein. The sample consists of about 520,000 distinct CDR3 sequences, around 20% of them appearing once. Separately, the same data were catalogued under a study of T cells expressing NK-cell markers.

The sequencing sample was made of CD4+ T cells sorted from blood. Receptor source: a woman younger than 30 in good health.

V and J are TRBV7-9 and TRBJ2-1; D gene unclear. The V end was cut by 3 bases, the J end by 8 bases, with 8 bases between. This CDR3 has 12 amino acids. The germline CDR1 and CDR2 sequences are SEHNR and FQNEAQ (reference sequence). The CDR3 loop is CASSFGMDEQFF. The CDR3 coding sequence is TGTGCCAGCAGCTTCGGCATGGATGAGCAGTTCTTC.

This clonotype showed up just a few times. The V gene is TRBV15, the J gene TRBJ2-7; possible D gene TRBD1, 6 bases. CDR3 length equals 15 residues. Trimming cost V 1 base and J 3 bases, with 13 bases left between them. Germline V gene data show CDR1 as LNHNV and CDR2 as YYDKDF (reference sequence). For the CDR3, the DNA is TGTGCCACCAGCAGAGCCCGGGACAAGAACTACGAGCAGTACTTC. Amino acid sequence: CATSRARDKNYEQYF.

This sequence joins TRBV21-1 and TRBJ1-2. TRBV21-1 is tagged as a pseudogene. The CDR3 extends over 11 amino acids. The CDR3 DNA reads TGTGCCAGCGACTATAGTGGGGGCTACACCTTC. It codes for CASDYSGGYTF.

This CDR3 is CASSPHDTQYF. CDR3 in DNA: TGTGCCAGCAGCCCCCATGATACGCAGTATTTT. The rearrangement links TRBV12-3 or TRBV12-4 to TRBJ2-3; D gene uncertain. The ends were cut back, 6 bases at V and 6 bases at J, with 7 bases in the middle. The CDR3 has 11 amino acids.

In this sample, this clonotype turned up many times. V and J are TRBV29-1 and TRBJ2-3; no firm D call. CDR1 and CDR2 (germline): SQVTM, ANQGSEA. The CDR3 totals 11 residues. V was clipped by 7 bases and J by 6 bases, with 11 bases between them. This CDR3 is CSAGSGDTQYF. The DNA of the CDR3 is TGCAGCGCTGGGTCGGGCGATACGCAGTATTTT.

The chain joins TRBV6-1 to TRBJ2-7; possible D gene TRBD1, 5 bases. Trimming shortened V by 5 bases and J by 5 bases, and 16 bases separated the two germline ends. The length of the CDR3 is 14 residues. The germline V gene has CDR1 MNHNS and CDR2 SASEGT. The CDR3 loop reads CASSKQAAMNEQYF. The CDR3 coding sequence is TGTGCCAGCAGTAAACAGGCGGCTATGAACGAGCAGTACTTC.

A few counts support this clonotype. The chain combines TRBV20-1 with TRBJ2-1; D might be TRBD1 or TRBD2, each matching 6 bases. Trimming cost V 4 bases and J 3 bases, with 13 bases left between them. CDR3 length: 14 amino acids. Germline V gene sequence: CDR1 DFQATT, CDR2 SNEGSKA (reference sequence). The CDR3 nucleotides read TGCAGTGCTAATCAACAGGGACTCTACAATGAGCAGTTCTTC. Its protein product is CSANQQGLYNEQFF.

This clonotype came up a few times. This chain links TRBV30 with TRBJ2-1; 8 bases agree with TRBD2. V shed 4 bases and J 2 bases; nucleotides not matched to a gene: 4. The CDR3 covers 14 residues. The V gene's germline CDR1 is GTSNPN and CDR2 SVGIG (reference sequence). CDR3 bases: TGTGCCTGGAAAGCTAGCGGGCCCTACAATGAGCAGTTCTTC. Protein: CAWKASGPYNEQFF.

This chain uses TRBV6-5 with TRBJ2-5; D unresolved. CDR3 length: 14 residues. Trimming removed 4 bases from V and 5 bases from J, with 14 bases in between. Germline CDR1 MNHEY, CDR2 SVGAGI. In nucleotides, the CDR3 is TGTGCCAGCAGTTTCGGACCGGTTAGGGAGACCCAGTACTTC. Its protein is CASSFGPVRETQYF.

V usage is TRBV11-2 and J usage is TRBJ2-2; 11 positions agree with TRBD2. The V segment lost 5 bases and the J segment 0 bases; nucleotides outside the gene matches: 8. The CDR3 has 18 residues. CDR1 is SGHAT, CDR2 FQNNGV, per germline. The DNA for the CDR3 is TGTGCCAGCAGCCCCGAAGCTAGCGGGGGGACGAACACCGGGGAGCTGTTTTTT. As protein: CASSPEASGGTNTGELFF.

This clonotype was seen once. This sequence joins TRBV29-1 and TRBJ2-7; D is perhaps TRBD1 or TRBD2 (5 bases each). The V and J ends lost 5 bases and 3 bases respectively, with 11 bases between them. The CDR3 spans 12 residues. Germline V gene data show CDR1 as SQVTM and CDR2 as ANQGSEA. The CDR3 DNA reads TGCAGCGTTTGGGGGTCGGGCTACGAGCAGTACTTC. Protein: CSVWGSGYEQYF.

This clonotype was found a few times. The chain is built from TRBV10-3 and TRBJ1-5; D remains ambiguous. This CDR3 is 15 amino acids long. Trimming pared 3 bases from V and 3 bases from J, leaving 12 bases between. The germline CDR1 and CDR2 sequences are ENHRY and SYGVKD. The CDR3 loop reads CAISEKEFLNQPQHF. The DNA for the CDR3 is TGTGCCATCAGTGAAAAGGAGTTCCTCAATCAGCCCCAGCATTTT.

This clonotype was seen a handful of times. The chain uses TRBV20-1 and TRBJ1-4; weak D call: TRBD1 (6 bases). V was shortened by 3 bases and J by 8 bases, with 16 bases between the two germline ends. Germline lookup yields CDR1 DFQATT and CDR2 SNEGSKA (reference sequence). This CDR3 region has 14 residues. CDR3 DNA: TGCAGTGCTAGTCTGGGGGCACGGGAAGAAAAACTGTTTTTT. The encoded protein is CSASLGAREEKLFF.

The CDR3 region has the DNA TGTGCCAGCAGTTACGCTGGACAGGGAGCAGATACGCAGTATTTT. It codes for CASSYAGQGADTQYF. This chain links TRBV6-5 with TRBJ2-3, with 8 bases fitting TRBD1. The trim removed 2 bases at V and 4 bases at J, leaving 5 bases unmatched. Germline CDR1 reads MNHEY; CDR2 reads SVGAGI. This CDR3 comprises 15 residues.

This rearrangement joins TRBV7-2 to TRBJ2-3, with 7 bases fitting TRBD2. Looked up from germline, CDR1 is SGHTA and CDR2 is FQGNSA. V dropped 10 bases and J dropped 7; count of bases not matched to a gene: 14. The CDR3 runs to 14 residues. The CDR3 reads CATSGRERWNTQYF. As DNA, the CDR3 is TGTGCCACCTCAGGGCGGGAGAGATGGAATACGCAGTATTTT.

The chain joins TRBV7-9 to TRBJ2-7, with 12 nucleotides matching TRBD2. V was pared by 2 bases and J by 5 bases, with 4 bases of the junction left unmatched. From germline, CDR1 is SEHNR and CDR2 FQNEAQ (reference sequence). This CDR3 is 15 amino acids long. The CDR3 here is CASSLLAGGFNEQYF. The CDR3 region has the DNA TGTGCCAGCAGCTTACTAGCGGGAGGGTTTAACGAGCAGTACTTC.

Here the CDR3 reads CASSPRPVGHTEAFF. The CDR3, as DNA: TGTGCCAGCAGCCCCAGACCCGTGGGCCACACTGAAGCTTTCTTT. This rearrangement joins TRBV7-2 to TRBJ1-1; unclear D gene. V was pared by 5 bases and J by 3 bases, with 16 bases between. The CDR3 runs 15 residues. CDR1 and CDR2 (germline): SGHTA, FQGNSA.

The chain recombines TRBV2 with TRBJ2-2, with D unclear. V was trimmed by 4 bases and J by 6 bases, leaving 12 bases between them. Germline V gene lookup returns CDR1 SNHLY and CDR2 FYNNEI. CDR3 length: 14 amino acids. The CDR3 region is CASSGQIGAGELFF. The CDR3 DNA is TGTGCCAGCAGTGGGCAGATAGGAGCCGGGGAGCTGTTTTTT. Combining the CDR3 with reference TRBV2 and TRBJ2-2 gives the whole variable domain EPEVTQTPSHQVTQMGQEVILRCVPISNHLYFYWYRQILGQKVEFLVSFYNNEISEKSEIFDDQFSVERPDGSNFTLKIRSTKLEDSAMYFCASSGQIGAGELFFGEGSRLTVL.

In its sample, this clonotype was seen many times. This sequence joins TRBV12-3 or TRBV12-4 and TRBJ2-7; D possibly corresponds to TRBD2 (5 bases). The CDR3 totals 14 residues. Trimming left V 6 bases short and J 2 bases short, with 14 bases between. The CDR3 here is CASSGDNGAYEQYF. Written as DNA, the CDR3 is TGTGCCAGCAGCGGGGATAACGGAGCCTACGAGCAGTACTTC.

The chain is built from TRBV7-2 and TRBJ1-1, with 7 bases lining up with TRBD1. Germline V lookup: CDR1 SGHTA, CDR2 FQGNSA. The J segment lost 5 bases and the V segment lost 4 bases, leaving 4 bases of the junction unmatched. The CDR3 covers 13 residues. The CDR3 coding sequence is TGTGCCAGCAGCTCGCTGGACAGGACTGAAGCTTTCTTT. Translated: CASSSLDRTEAFF.

V usage is TRBV4-3 and J usage is TRBJ2-7; D ambiguous. The CDR3 covers 15 residues. V lost 0 bases to trimming and J lost 2 bases, with 11 bases between them. CDR1 is LGHNA, CDR2 YSLEER, per germline. The CDR3 is CASSQDAVTPYEQYF. The CDR3, as DNA: TGCGCCAGCAGCCAAGATGCCGTAACTCCCTACGAGCAGTACTTC.

The chain links TRBV6-2 or TRBV6-3 to TRBJ1-1; 9 bases fit TRBD1. Per germline, CDR1 MNHEY and CDR2 SVGEGT. The CDR3 contains 13 residues. The ends lost 6 bases at V and 3 bases at J; junction bases unmatched: 2. CDR3 residues: CASRQGAYTEAFF. As DNA, the CDR3 is TGTGCCAGCAGACAGGGGGCATACACTGAAGCTTTCTTT.

This clonotype turned up a few times. The chain recombines TRBV4-3 with TRBJ2-7, with TRBD1 identical over 8 bases. Germline V gives CDR1 LGHNA, CDR2 YSLEER. The CDR3 has 15 amino acids. Trimming took 0 bases from V and 3 from J; bases not matched to a gene: 4. The CDR3 coding sequence is TGCGCCAGCAGCCAAGACCAGGGGGCTTACTACGAGCAGTACTTC. Amino acids: CASSQDQGAYYEQYF.

This clonotype appeared a few times. The chain couples TRBV20-1 to TRBJ2-3; 7 nucleotides align to TRBD2. The trim removed 0 bases at V and 4 bases at J, leaving 7 bases unmatched. Germline CDR1 DFQATT, CDR2 SNEGSKA (reference sequence). CDR3 size: 15 residues. CDR3 coding DNA: TGCAGTGCTAGAGATGGGAGGGGCGCGGCAGATACGCAGTATTTT. It yields the protein CSARDGRGAADTQYF.

The rearrangement joins TRBV19 to TRBJ2-1; TRBD2 agrees at 10 bases. CDR1 is LNHDA and CDR2 is SQIVND in the germline V gene (reference sequence). This CDR3 spans 15 amino acids. V gave up 3 bases and J gave up 6 bases; unmatched junction bases: 5. The CDR3 region is CASSIEREGSNEQFF. CDR3 sequence (DNA): TGTGCCAGTAGTATCGAGCGGGAGGGCAGCAATGAGCAGTTCTTC.

There are a few counts of this clonotype. The chain uses TRBV6-5 and TRBJ2-7; possible D gene TRBD1, 7 bases. Trimming cost V 0 bases and J 0 bases, with 21 bases left between them. Germline V lookup: CDR1 MNHEY, CDR2 SVGAGI. The CDR3 consists of 19 residues. In DNA form, the CDR3 reads TGTGCCAGCAGTTACTCACCAGGGGGACGCGGGGCCGCCTCCTACGAGCAGTACTTC. Amino acids: CASSYSPGGRGAASYEQYF.

This clonotype was counted only a few times. The V gene is TRBV2, the J gene TRBJ2-7; D not resolved. This CDR3 region has 11 residues. The V end was cut by 7 bases, the J end by 5 bases, with 9 bases between. Looked up from germline, CDR1 is SNHLY and CDR2 is FYNNEI. CDR3 sequence: CASMYADEQYF. The CDR3 DNA sequence: TGTGCCAGCATGTACGCTGACGAGCAGTACTTC.